This TCR beta chain comes out of a study of beta chain features in type 1 diabetes. Regarding the study as a whole: Cells expressing TCR highly could be over-represented by cDNA sequencing.

Of the isolated RNA, all was reverse transcribed, and so the sequenced material was expressed TCRB transcripts. Profiling relied on immunoSEQ multiplex PCR, and the TCRdb table lists in-frame clones only, not all of them. The sample holds about 150,000 clones, over 7.5% seen once. Germline CDR1 SGDLS, CDR2 YYNGEE. The CDR3 loop spans 14 amino acids. Trimming removed 5 bases at V and 8 bases at J, with 19 bases between. This clone was picked up a small number of times. Its antigen is not known. The sample taken for sequencing was central memory CD4+ T cells from blood. The sequence derives from a woman younger than 35 in good health. The chain employs TRBV9 and TRBJ1-2, with D possibly TRBD1 on 5 matching bases. The CDR3 DNA is TGTGCCAGCAGTAAAATGGAGGGAACAGGAGGCTACACCTTC. It specifies CASSKMEGTGGYTF. Based on the CDR3 plus reference TRBV9 and TRBJ1-2, the full variable domain is DSGVTQTPKHLITATGQRVTLRCSPRSGDLSVYWYQQSLDQGLQFLIQYYNGEERAKGNILERFSAQQFPDLHSELNLSSLELGDSALYFCASSKMEGTGGYTFGSGTRLTVV.